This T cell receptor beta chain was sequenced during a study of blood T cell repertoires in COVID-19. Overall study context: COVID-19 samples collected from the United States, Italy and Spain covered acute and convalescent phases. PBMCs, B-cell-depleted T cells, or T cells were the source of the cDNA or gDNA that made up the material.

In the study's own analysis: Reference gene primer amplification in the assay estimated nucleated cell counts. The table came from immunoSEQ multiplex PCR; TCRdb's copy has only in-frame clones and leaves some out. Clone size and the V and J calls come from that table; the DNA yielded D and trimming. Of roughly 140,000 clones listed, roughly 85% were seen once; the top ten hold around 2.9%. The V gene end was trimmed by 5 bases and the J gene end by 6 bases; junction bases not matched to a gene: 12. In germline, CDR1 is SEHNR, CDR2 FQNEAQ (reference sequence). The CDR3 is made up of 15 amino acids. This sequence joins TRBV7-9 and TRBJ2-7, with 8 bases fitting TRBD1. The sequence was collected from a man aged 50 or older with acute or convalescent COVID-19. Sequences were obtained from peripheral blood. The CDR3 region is CASSIKDRVWIEQYF. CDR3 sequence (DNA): TGTGCCAGCAGCATAAAGGACAGGGTCTGGATCGAGCAGTACTTC.